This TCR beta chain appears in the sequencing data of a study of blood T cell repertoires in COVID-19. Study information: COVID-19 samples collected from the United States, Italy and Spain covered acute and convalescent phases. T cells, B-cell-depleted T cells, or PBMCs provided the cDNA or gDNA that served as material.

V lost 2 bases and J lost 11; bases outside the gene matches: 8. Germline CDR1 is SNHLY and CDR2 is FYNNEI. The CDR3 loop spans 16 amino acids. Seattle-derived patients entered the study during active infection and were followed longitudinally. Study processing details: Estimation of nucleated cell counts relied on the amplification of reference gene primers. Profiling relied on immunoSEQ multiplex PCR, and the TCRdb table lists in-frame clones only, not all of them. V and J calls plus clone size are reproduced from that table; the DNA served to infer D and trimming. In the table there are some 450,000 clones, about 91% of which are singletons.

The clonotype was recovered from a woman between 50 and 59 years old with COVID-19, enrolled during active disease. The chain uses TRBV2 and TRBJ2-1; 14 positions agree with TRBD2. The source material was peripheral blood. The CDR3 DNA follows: TGTGCCAGCAGTGAATTAACGGGACTAGCGGGGGTAAAGCAGTTCTTC. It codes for CASSELTGLAGVKQFF.